The rows below give T cell receptor beta chains drawn from one sample of a study of T cell repertoires in cytomegalovirus infection. Via MiXCR, TCRdb re-called the reads, giving one row per CDR3 protein. The data hold around 530,000 distinct CDR3 sequences, with more than 25% observed a single time. Sequences were obtained from PBMCs. Receptor source: a human donor in good health (CMV status not recorded). Some clones in this sample may be carry-over from other donors' samples. Both conserved end residues are part of each CDR3. The order of the fields is J gene, clone size, V gene, D gene, CDR3 DNA, CDR3 protein. The D gene is left open where the match is weak. Only part of the rows carry a size: once, few, many, or a class if the clone is expanded.

j_gene: TRBJ2-1
abundance: few
v_gene: TRBV29-1
d_gene: TRBD1
CDR3nt: TGCAGCGCCCAGGGACCGGGACAGGGGACCTACAATGAGCAGTTCTTC
CDR3aa: CSAQGPGQGTYNEQFF

j_gene: TRBJ2-1
abundance: many
v_gene: TRBV7-2
d_gene: -
CDR3nt: TGTGCCAGCAGCTTAGCGCAGGGGATTAACCCGAGCTCCTACAATGAGCAGTTCTTC
CDR3aa: CASSLAQGINPSSYNEQFF

j_gene: TRBJ2-1
abundance: many
v_gene: TRBV7-2
d_gene: TRBD2
CDR3nt: TGTGCCAGCAGCCGACGTACTAGCGGATACAATGAGCAGTTCTTC
CDR3aa: CASSRRTSGYNEQFF

j_gene: TRBJ2-7
abundance: -
v_gene: TRBV25-1
d_gene: TRBD2
CDR3nt: TGTGCCAGCAGTGGAACGGGACTAGCGGGATACTACGAGCAGTACTTC
CDR3aa: CASSGTGLAGYYEQYF

j_gene: TRBJ2-2
abundance: -
v_gene: TRBV25-1
d_gene: TRBD1
CDR3nt: TGTGCCAGCAGTGGCCCCCGACAGGGGATGAACACCGGGGAGCTGTTTTTT
CDR3aa: CASSGPRQGMNTGELFF

j_gene: TRBJ1-1
abundance: -
v_gene: TRBV12-3/TRBV12-4
d_gene: TRBD1
CDR3nt: TGTGCCAGCAGGGGGACAGGGAGCGAAGCTTTCTTT
CDR3aa: CASRGTGSEAFF

j_gene: TRBJ2-1
abundance: few
v_gene: TRBV28
d_gene: -
CDR3nt: TGTGCCAGCAGTTACCCCAGGCGGAAGGCGGACAATGAGCAGTTCTTC
CDR3aa: CASSYPRRKADNEQFF

j_gene: TRBJ1-2
abundance: few
v_gene: TRBV7-9
d_gene: -
CDR3nt: TGTGCCAGCAGCTTAGAGGGTAGAGCATCCAACGAACACTATGGCTACACCTTC
CDR3aa: CASSLEGRASNEHYGYTF

j_gene: TRBJ2-5
abundance: -
v_gene: TRBV5-1
d_gene: -
CDR3nt: TGCGCCAGCAGCCCGTCGTCGTACCAAGAGACCCAGTACTTC
CDR3aa: CASSPSSYQETQYF

j_gene: TRBJ2-5
abundance: few
v_gene: TRBV7-2
d_gene: -
CDR3nt: TGTGCCAGCAGCCCGCGTCGGGGGTACCAAGAGACCCAGTACTTC
CDR3aa: CASSPRRGYQETQYF

j_gene: TRBJ2-1
abundance: many
v_gene: TRBV7-2
d_gene: TRBD2
CDR3nt: TGTGCCAGCAGCCGGGGGACTAGATCATCCAATGAGCAGTTCTTC
CDR3aa: CASSRGTRSSNEQFF

j_gene: TRBJ2-1
abundance: -
v_gene: TRBV7-2
d_gene: -
CDR3nt: TGTGCCAGCAGCTTTACGGGAAGATCCAATGAGCAGTTCTTC
CDR3aa: CASSFTGRSNEQFF

j_gene: TRBJ2-2
abundance: -
v_gene: TRBV5-1
d_gene: TRBD2
CDR3nt: TGCGCCAGCAGCTTGGCCAAGCTAGCGGGAGTGGCCGGGGAGCTGTTTTTT
CDR3aa: CASSLAKLAGVAGELFF

j_gene: TRBJ1-6
abundance: -
v_gene: TRBV20-1
d_gene: -
CDR3nt: TGCAGTGCTAGAGACAGCCCGGGACCCAATTCACCCCTCCACTTT
CDR3aa: CSARDSPGPNSPLHF

j_gene: TRBJ1-5
abundance: many
v_gene: TRBV7-2
d_gene: -
CDR3nt: TGTGCCAGCAGCTCCGACAGTAGTCAGCCCCAGCATTTT
CDR3aa: CASSSDSSQPQHF

j_gene: TRBJ1-5
abundance: many
v_gene: TRBV18
d_gene: -
CDR3nt: TGTGCCAGCTCACCATCAAGGGACGCGCCCCAGCATTTT
CDR3aa: CASSPSRDAPQHF

j_gene: TRBJ1-1
abundance: -
v_gene: TRBV18
d_gene: -
CDR3nt: TGTGCCAGCTCTAAGACTGTTTCCGGGACACACACTGAAGCTTTCTTT
CDR3aa: CASSKTVSGTHTEAFF

j_gene: TRBJ2-2
abundance: few
v_gene: TRBV5-4
d_gene: TRBD1
CDR3nt: TGTGCCAGCAGCCCGCCTGGACAGGCGAACACCGGGGAGCTGTTTTTT
CDR3aa: CASSPPGQANTGELFF

j_gene: TRBJ2-7
abundance: few
v_gene: TRBV20-1
d_gene: -
CDR3nt: TGCAGTGCTAGACTAGGATTTGAGCAGTACTTC
CDR3aa: CSARLGFEQYF

j_gene: TRBJ2-7
abundance: once
v_gene: TRBV6-2/TRBV6-3
d_gene: -
CDR3nt: TGTGCCAGCAATTCTCCGGAGATGGGGTACGAGCAGTACTTC
CDR3aa: CASNSPEMGYEQYF

j_gene: TRBJ2-1
abundance: few
v_gene: TRBV19
d_gene: -
CDR3nt: TGTGCCAGCGGGAGTTCACTTTTGGATGAGCAGTTCTTC
CDR3aa: CASGSSLLDEQFF

j_gene: TRBJ2-2
abundance: few
v_gene: TRBV6-5
d_gene: -
CDR3nt: TGTGCCAGCAGTCCCCGGACGGATAACACCGGGGAGCTGTTTTTT
CDR3aa: CASSPRTDNTGELFF

j_gene: TRBJ2-7
abundance: -
v_gene: TRBV20-1
d_gene: TRBD2
CDR3nt: TGCAGTGCTAGAGATGGGGGGGCCTACGAGCAGTACTTC
CDR3aa: CSARDGGAYEQYF

j_gene: TRBJ2-5
abundance: many
v_gene: TRBV28
d_gene: -
CDR3nt: TGTGCCAGCAGGGACCCTCTACGCGAGACCCAGTACTTC
CDR3aa: CASRDPLRETQYF

j_gene: TRBJ2-1
abundance: -
v_gene: TRBV12-5
d_gene: TRBD2
CDR3nt: TGTGCTAGTGGTTCCTTAGCGGGAGAGTCCTACAATGAGCAGTTCTTC
CDR3aa: CASGSLAGESYNEQFF

j_gene: TRBJ2-2
abundance: -
v_gene: TRBV20-1
d_gene: -
CDR3nt: TGCAGTGCTAGAGACCCAAAGGGGACCACGAACACCGGGGAGCTGTTTTTT
CDR3aa: CSARDPKGTTNTGELFF

j_gene: TRBJ1-5
abundance: few
v_gene: TRBV4-1
d_gene: -
CDR3nt: TGCGCCAGCAGCCAAGACAGGGGCAACAATCAGCCCCAGCATTTT
CDR3aa: CASSQDRGNNQPQHF

j_gene: TRBJ2-2
abundance: -
v_gene: TRBV4-3
d_gene: TRBD2
CDR3nt: TGCGCCAGCAGCCATTTGGGACTAGCAAACACCGGGGAGCTGTTTTTT
CDR3aa: CASSHLGLANTGELFF

j_gene: TRBJ2-7
abundance: -
v_gene: TRBV7-6
d_gene: -
CDR3nt: TGTGCCAGCAGCCCTAAGATCGGCAAGACCTACGAGCAGTACTTC
CDR3aa: CASSPKIGKTYEQYF

j_gene: TRBJ1-2
abundance: -
v_gene: TRBV28
d_gene: -
CDR3nt: TGTGCCAGCAGTTTATATAAGGAGGCTGGCTACACCTTC
CDR3aa: CASSLYKEAGYTF

j_gene: TRBJ1-1
abundance: -
v_gene: TRBV6-2/TRBV6-3
d_gene: -
CDR3nt: TGTGCCAGCATCCAACAGGGTCGCCCTGAAGCTTTCTTT
CDR3aa: CASIQQGRPEAFF